The entry below gives a single T cell receptor beta chain sequence along with its context. In its sample, this clone was seen a few times. The antigen it binds to is not known. No much larger clonotype is one base removed from it; base qualities were not supplied. The data are from a study of T cell clonotyping in hematopoietic cell transplantation (dated by TCRdb to about 2021). Regarding the research as a whole: Recipient samples taken before transplant were collected after cytoreduction. A total of 130 to 150 blood samples were gathered in the study from 30 to 40 consecutive transplant recipients along with their related donors. Patients were recruited between September 2015 and 2017 and followed until late 2020 or death. Points the paper makes about the study in general: Recipient TCR diversity fell after transplant, with pathologically expanded clonotypes rising progressively from day 30 to day 180. Only a small fraction of recipient repertoires overlapped donor repertoires, with over 95% appearing de novo at the given depth. Broader posttransplant TCR repertoire diversity was predicted by donor and pretransplant recipient Inverse Simpson Index values. The sample size was limited, and because cells were not sorted, the contributions of CD4 and CD8 repertoires could not be separated.

Sample time point, as interpreted from the label and publication: recipient sample about 28 days before transplant, after cytoreduction. Blood from recipients was drawn about 28 days before transplant and again at days 30, 100 and 180 after transplant. Nuclei Lysis Solution was used to extract genomic DNA from fresh or cryopreserved unfractionated peripheral blood mononuclear cells. The immunoSEQ assay, a bias-controlled multiplex PCR with V- and J-specific primers, was used to amplify TCR beta CDR3 regions from genomic DNA. A proprietary barcode and Illumina adapter sequences were added to the CDR3 amplicons in a second PCR step. An Illumina MiSeq instrument was used for sequencing of the CDR3 libraries. Per the source publication's procedure: immunoSEQ Analyzer 3.0 was used for export and quality control, with R Bioconductor and Immunarch used for downstream analyses. Only productive rearrangements in the normalized downsampled data set went into calculating the repertoire metrics. Clonotypes larger than 5 templates in the normalized cohort were defined as pathologically expanded. The Inverse Simpson Index was used to measure repertoire diversity. To capture all clonotypes, CMV-specificity analyses were performed on the non-normalized data set. TCRdb holds this immuneACCESS table with in-frame rearrangements only. Some clones are missing; in checked studies, unresolved V genes explain under half, and the rest has no known cause. Clonal size and the V and J genes are those of that table, whereas D and trimming came from the DNA. This sample holds about 45,000 clones; roughly 85% were observed only once. The ten biggest clones cover over 4% of the sample.

The CDR3 starts with the cysteine, ends with the phenylalanine, and has 17 residues. This entry keeps only the CDR3 DNA: 51 bases, framed from base 1. Trimming leaves V shorter by 7 bases and J shorter by 5 bases, with the junction holding 18 bases beyond the gene matches. According to the germline V gene, CDR1 reads SGHTA and CDR2 reads FQGNSA. The sequence links TRBV7-2 to TRBJ2-7, with 9 central nucleotides matching TRBD2. Here the sequenced sample was peripheral blood mononuclear cells, taken before stem cell transplant. The TCR was taken from a man aged 60-69 years with myelodysplastic syndrome. Some clones in this sample may be carry-over from other donors' samples. The DNA is TGTGCCAGCACCAAGGGGCTAGCGGGGTGGGGGGGAGACGAGCAGTACTTC. Translation gives CASTKGLAGWGGDEQYF.